This TCR beta chain originates from a study of T-cell memory formation after mild COVID-19. This clonotype has just a few counts. The V gene end was trimmed by 4 bases and the J gene end by 5 bases; junction bases not matched to a gene: 8. There are 16 residues in the CDR3. Germline CDR1 and CDR2: MNHEY and SVGAGI. TCRdb independently ran MiXCR on the 5' RACE reads; one entry per CDR3 protein. The repertoire holds about 260,000 distinct CDR3 sequences, roughly 8.2% seen once, with approximately 23% in the top ten. The rearrangement joins TRBV6-5 to TRBJ2-5; 12 positions agree with TRBD2. Sequencing input: PBMCs or a T cell subset sorted from them (not recorded which). This TCR came from a young man who had mild COVID-19 (a few samples of this study predate the infection). Cell type and time point are not known. The CDR3 is CASSFRTSGATETQYF. CDR3 nucleotides: TGTGCCAGCAGTTTCAGGACTAGCGGGGCGACGGAGACCCAGTACTTC.